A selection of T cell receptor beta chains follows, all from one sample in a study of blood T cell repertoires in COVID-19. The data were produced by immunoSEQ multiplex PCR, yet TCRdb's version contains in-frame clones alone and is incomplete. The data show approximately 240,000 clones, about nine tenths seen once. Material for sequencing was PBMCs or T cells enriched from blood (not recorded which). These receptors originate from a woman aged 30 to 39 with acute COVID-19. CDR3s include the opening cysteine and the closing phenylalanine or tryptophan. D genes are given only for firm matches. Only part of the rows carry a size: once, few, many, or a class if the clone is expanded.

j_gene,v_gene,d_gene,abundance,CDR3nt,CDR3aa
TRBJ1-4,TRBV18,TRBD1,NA,TGTGCCAGCTCACCTTCCAGGGGGCCTACTAATGAAAAACTGTTTTTT,CASSPSRGPTNEKLFF
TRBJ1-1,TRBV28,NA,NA,TGTGCCAGCGGATCAGGGTCCACTGAAGCTTTCTTT,CASGSGSTEAFF
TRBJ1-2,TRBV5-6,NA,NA,TGTGCCAGCAGCTTTGGTTCCGCAGGGGCGCCAGGCTATGGCTACACCTTC,CASSFGSAGAPGYGYTF
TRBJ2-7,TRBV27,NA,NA,TGTGCCAGCAGTAAATCCGCCGGGAGCTACGAGCAGTACTTC,CASSKSAGSYEQYF
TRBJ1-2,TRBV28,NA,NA,TGTGCCAGCAGTTCTTCCTCCCCGGGGGACTATGGCTACACCTTC,CASSSSSPGDYGYTF
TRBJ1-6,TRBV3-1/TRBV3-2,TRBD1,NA,TGTGCCAGCAGCTCCGGGACAGGGAGCTCCTATAATTCACCCCTCCACTTT,CASSSGTGSSYNSPLHF
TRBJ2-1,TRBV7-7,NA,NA,TGTGCTAGCAGCGTGGGGGGAATCTACAATGAGCAGTTCTTC,CASSVGGIYNEQFF
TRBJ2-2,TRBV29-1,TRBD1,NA,TGCAGCGGCTACCTTACAGGGGCGAACACCGGGGAGCTGTTTTTT,CSGYLTGANTGELFF
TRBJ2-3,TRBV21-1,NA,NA,TGTGCCAGCAGCAACCAGACTAGCGGGAGGGACCCAGATACGCAGTATTTT,CASSNQTSGRDPDTQYF
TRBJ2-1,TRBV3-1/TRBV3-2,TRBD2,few,TGTGCCAGCAGACGGACTAGCGGTAGCTCCTACAATGAGCAGTTCTTC,CASRRTSGSSYNEQFF
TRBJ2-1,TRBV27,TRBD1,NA,TGTGCCAGCAGGACAGGGGTGTCCTACAATGAGCAGTTCTTC,CASRTGVSYNEQFF
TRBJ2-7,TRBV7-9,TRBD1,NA,TGTGCCAGCAGCCCGACAGGGCTTTACGAGCAGTACTTC,CASSPTGLYEQYF
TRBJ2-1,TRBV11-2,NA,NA,TGTGCCAGCAGCTTAGATACTATAGCGCCCAAGCAGTTCTTC,CASSLDTIAPKQFF
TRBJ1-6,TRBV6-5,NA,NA,TGTGCCAGCAGCCCCCAAGGGAGCTCTAATTCACCCCTCCACTTT,CASSPQGSSNSPLHF
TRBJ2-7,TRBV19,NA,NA,TGTGCCAGTACCGCCGTGGGGGGCTACGAGCAGTACTTC,CASTAVGGYEQYF
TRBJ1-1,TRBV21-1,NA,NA,TGTGCCAGCAGCTCCCGAGACACTGAAGCTTTCTTT,CASSSRDTEAFF
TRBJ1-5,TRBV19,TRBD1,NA,TGTGCCAGTAGCCCCGGGACAGTTAGCAATCAGCCCCAGCATTTT,CASSPGTVSNQPQHF
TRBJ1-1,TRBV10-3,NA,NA,TGTGCCATCAGTGAGTCCGGACAGTTTGAAGCTTTCTTT,CAISESGQFEAFF
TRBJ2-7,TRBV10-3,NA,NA,TGTGCCATCAGTGGTGAGGGTAGGTACGAGCAGTACTTC,CAISGEGRYEQYF
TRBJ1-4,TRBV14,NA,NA,TGTGCCAGCAGCCAAGATGCGGGGGTAAAACTGTTTTTT,CASSQDAGVKLFF
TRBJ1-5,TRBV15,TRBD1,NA,TGTGCCACCAGCAGAGTCGGGACAGGGGGGATTCAGCCCCAGCATTTT,CATSRVGTGGIQPQHF
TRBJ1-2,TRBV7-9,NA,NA,TGTGCCAGCAGCTACACCGGACAGAACCCCTATGGCTACACCTTC,CASSYTGQNPYGYTF
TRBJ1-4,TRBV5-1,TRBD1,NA,TGCGCCGATCTCCGGGACAGGAGATCAACTAATGAAAAACTGTTTTTT,CADLRDRRSTNEKLFF
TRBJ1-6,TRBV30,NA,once,TGTGCCTGGGTCCGAGGAGGTAATTCACCCCTCCACTTT,CAWVRGGNSPLHF
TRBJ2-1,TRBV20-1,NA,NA,TGCAGTGCTAGTAGCCTAGGCCCCTACAATGAGCAGTTCTTC,CSASSLGPYNEQFF
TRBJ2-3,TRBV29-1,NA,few,TGCAGCGTTGTTGGAGGGGGCATCGCAGATACGCAGTATTTT,CSVVGGGIADTQYF
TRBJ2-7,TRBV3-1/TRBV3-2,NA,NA,TGTGCCAGCAGCCCTTACGCCGGGATATTATACGAGCAGTACTTC,CASSPYAGILYEQYF
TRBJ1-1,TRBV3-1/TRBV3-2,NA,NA,TGTGCCAGCAGCCGAAGGCTACCACAGGGACGCGCTGAAGCTTTCTTT,CASSRRLPQGRAEAFF
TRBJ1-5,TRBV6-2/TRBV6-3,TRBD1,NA,TGTGCCAGCAGCTCCGGGACAGACACGATTCGGCCCCAGCATTTT,CASSSGTDTIRPQHF
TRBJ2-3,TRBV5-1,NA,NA,TGCGCCAGCAGCTTGGTAGGGGATATCACAGATACGCAGTATTTT,CASSLVGDITDTQYF
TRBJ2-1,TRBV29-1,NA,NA,TGCAGCGTTGCGACTTCGGGATTCCCCTCAGGAGATCGGCAGTTCTTC,CSVATSGFPSGDRQFF
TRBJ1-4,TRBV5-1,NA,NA,TGCGCCAGCAGCCCTATGGGACTACAGGATGAAAAACTGTTTTTT,CASSPMGLQDEKLFF
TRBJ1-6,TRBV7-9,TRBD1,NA,TGTGCCAGCAGCTCGAAGGGGGCTTACAATTCACCCCTCCACTTT,CASSSKGAYNSPLHF
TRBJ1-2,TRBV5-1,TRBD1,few,TGCGCCAGCAGCTTGGGGCCGCTTTACAGGGGAGATGGCTACACCTTC,CASSLGPLYRGDGYTF
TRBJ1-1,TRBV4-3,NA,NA,TGCGCCAGCAGCCAAGATCGTCAGGGCGGTTTGAACACTGAAGCTTTCTTT,CASSQDRQGGLNTEAFF
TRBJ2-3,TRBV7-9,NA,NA,TGTGCCAGCAGCTTAGATAGCGCCGGGGGAGTCGGTACGCAGTATTTT,CASSLDSAGGVGTQYF
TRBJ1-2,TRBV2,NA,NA,TGTGCCAGCAGTCGACAGAGTAACTATGGCTACACCTTC,CASSRQSNYGYTF
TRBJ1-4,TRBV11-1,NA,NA,TGTGCCAGCAGCTTATCTAGTGTCGAAAAACTGTTTTTT,CASSLSSVEKLFF
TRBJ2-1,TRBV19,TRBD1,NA,TGTGCCAGTAGTCGGACAGGGGAGTTGCAGTTCTTC,CASSRTGELQFF
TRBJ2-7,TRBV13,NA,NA,TGTGCCAGCAGCTTAGCTGGCAGGGACTACGAGCAGTACTTC,CASSLAGRDYEQYF
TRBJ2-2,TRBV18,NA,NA,TGTGCCAGCTCACCCCTGACACCAACGAACACCGGGGAGCTGTTTTTT,CASSPLTPTNTGELFF
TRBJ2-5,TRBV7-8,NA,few,TGTGCCAGCAGCGCAGGGCGGTTCCAAGAGACCCAGTACTTC,CASSAGRFQETQYF
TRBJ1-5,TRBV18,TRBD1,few,TGTGCCAGCTCATATGACAGGGAATATCAGCCCCAGCATTTT,CASSYDREYQPQHF
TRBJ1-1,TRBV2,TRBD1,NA,TGTGCCAGCAGTCTCTCCGGGACAGGGAGGACTGAAGCTTTCTTT,CASSLSGTGRTEAFF
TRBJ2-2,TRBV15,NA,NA,TGTGCCACCAGCAGAGCCGGGTCCCCCGGGGAGCTGTTTTTT,CATSRAGSPGELFF
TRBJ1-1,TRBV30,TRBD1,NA,TGTGCCTGGAGTCGGGGACAGATTTCTAATGAAGCTTTCTTT,CAWSRGQISNEAFF
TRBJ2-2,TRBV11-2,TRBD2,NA,TGTGCCAGCAGCTCTCCACAGCGGGGCGACACCGGGGAGCTGTTTTTT,CASSSPQRGDTGELFF